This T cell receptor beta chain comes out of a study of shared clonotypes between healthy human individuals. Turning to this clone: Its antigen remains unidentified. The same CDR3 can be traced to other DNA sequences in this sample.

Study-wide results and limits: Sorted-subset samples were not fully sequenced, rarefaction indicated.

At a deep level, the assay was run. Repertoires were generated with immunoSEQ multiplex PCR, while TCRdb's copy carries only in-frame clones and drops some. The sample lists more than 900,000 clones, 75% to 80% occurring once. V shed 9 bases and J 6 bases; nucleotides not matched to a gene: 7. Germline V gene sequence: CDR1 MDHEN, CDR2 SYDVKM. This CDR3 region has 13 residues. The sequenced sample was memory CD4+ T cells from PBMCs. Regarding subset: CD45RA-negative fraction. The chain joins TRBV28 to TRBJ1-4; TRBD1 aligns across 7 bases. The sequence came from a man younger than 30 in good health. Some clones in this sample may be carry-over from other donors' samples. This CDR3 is CASRGQGDEKLFF. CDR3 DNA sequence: TGTGCCAGTAGGGGTCAGGGGGATGAAAAACTGTTTTTT.